The 7 T cell receptor beta chains reported below all come from one sample, sequenced in a study of response to subunit inactivated influenza vaccine. TCRdb re-analysed the RT-PCR reads in MiXCR, keeping a single row per CDR3 protein. The table lists about 500,000 distinct CDR3 sequences, about 17% of them singletons. This material consisted of CD4+ T cells sorted from PBMCs, taken about 23 months after vaccination. Every receptor here comes from a man between 50 and 75 years old who received an inactivated influenza vaccine.

This clonotype was observed once. V gene TRBV3-1 combines with J gene TRBJ1-6, with D possibly being TRBD1 (6 bases). Trimming stripped 4 bases from V and 14 bases from J, with 18 bases between. This CDR3 has 14 residues. CDR1 is LGHDT and CDR2 is YNNKEL in the germline V gene (reference sequence). The CDR3 bases are TGTGCCAGCAGCCTCCTAGGGGGTCACCGGGCCCTCCACTTT. Its protein product is CASSLLGGHRALHF.

This clonotype showed up just a few times. This chain links TRBV4-1 with TRBJ2-7, with 9 bases identical to TRBD2. V lost 4 bases, J lost 3 bases, and 13 bases stayed unmatched. The CDR3 extends over 17 amino acids. CDR1 is MGHRA, CDR2 YSYEKL, per germline. The CDR3 loop is CASSRIVAGVRFYEQYF. The CDR3 DNA sequence: TGCGCCAGCAGCCGGATTGTAGCGGGGGTGAGATTCTACGAGCAGTACTTC.

The CDR3 nucleotides are TGCAGCGTTCTCGGGAGGGTCAATGAGCAGTTCTTC. It is translated as CSVLGRVNEQFF. The V and J genes are TRBV29-1 and TRBJ2-1, with 8 bases fitting TRBD2. The trim removed 5 bases at V and 6 bases at J, leaving 3 bases unmatched. CDR1 SQVTM and CDR2 ANQGSEA come from the germline V gene. This CDR3 spans 12 amino acids.

This chain uses TRBV6-1 with TRBJ1-1; TRBD1 aligns across 9 bases. Germline CDR1 MNHNS, CDR2 SASEGT. V was clipped by 4 bases and J by 3 bases; unmatched bases: 6. This CDR3 has 15 residues. CDR3 in DNA: TGTGCCAGCAGTGTAAACAGGGGGCCGTACACTGAAGCTTTCTTT. Translation gives CASSVNRGPYTEAFF.

This clonotype was recorded many times. CDR3 sequence: CASTPLSGGGDTQYF. The CDR3 nucleotides are TGTGCCAGCACTCCCTTATCAGGGGGCGGAGATACGCAGTATTTT. V is TRBV12-3 or TRBV12-4 and J is TRBJ2-3; 8 nucleotides agree with TRBD1. The junction had 11 bases not matched to a gene; V was cut back by 7 bases and J by 5 bases. This CDR3 comprises 15 residues.

The J gene is TRBJ1-6, the V gene TRBV12-3 or TRBV12-4; unclear D gene. The V end was cut by 1 base, the J end by 6 bases, with 10 bases between. The CDR3 extends over 15 amino acids. The CDR3 region is CASSLGGGPNSPLHF. The CDR3 DNA sequence: TGTGCCAGCAGTTTAGGCGGCGGCCCTAATTCACCCCTCCACTTT.

The rearrangement uses TRBV5-1 and TRBJ2-7; 8 bases line up with TRBD2. The V gene end was trimmed by 0 bases and the J gene end by 3 bases; junction bases not matched to a gene: 8. The length of the CDR3 is 16 residues. The germline CDR1 and CDR2 sequences are SGHRS and YFSETQ. The CDR3 DNA reads as TGCGCCAGCAGCTTGGTGTCTAGCGGGCTCTACTACGAGCAGTACTTC. Protein product: CASSLVSSGLYYEQYF.